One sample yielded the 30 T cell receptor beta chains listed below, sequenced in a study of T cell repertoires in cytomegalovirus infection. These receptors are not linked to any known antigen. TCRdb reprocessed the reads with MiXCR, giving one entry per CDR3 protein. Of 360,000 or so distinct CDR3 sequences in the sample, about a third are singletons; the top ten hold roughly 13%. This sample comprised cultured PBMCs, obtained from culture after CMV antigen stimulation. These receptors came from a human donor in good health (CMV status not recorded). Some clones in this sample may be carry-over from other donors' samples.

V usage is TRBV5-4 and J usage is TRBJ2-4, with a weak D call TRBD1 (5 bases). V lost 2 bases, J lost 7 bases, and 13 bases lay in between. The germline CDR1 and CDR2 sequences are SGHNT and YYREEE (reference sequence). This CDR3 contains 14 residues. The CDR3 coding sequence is TGTGCCAGCAGCTTTAGGGGCGCACCGAACATTCAGTACTTC. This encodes CASSFRGAPNIQYF.

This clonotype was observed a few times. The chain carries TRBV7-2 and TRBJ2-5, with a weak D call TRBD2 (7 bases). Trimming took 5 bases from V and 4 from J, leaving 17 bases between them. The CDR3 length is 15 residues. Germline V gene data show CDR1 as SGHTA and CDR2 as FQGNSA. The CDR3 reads CASSQGRAGIETQYF. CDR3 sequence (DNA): TGTGCCAGCAGCCAGGGGAGGGCGGGCATAGAGACCCAGTACTTC.

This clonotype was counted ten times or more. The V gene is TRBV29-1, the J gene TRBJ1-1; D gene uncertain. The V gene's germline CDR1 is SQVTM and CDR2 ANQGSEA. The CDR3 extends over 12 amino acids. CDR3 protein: CTPGIGNTEAFF. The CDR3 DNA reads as TGCACCCCTGGGATAGGAAACACTGAAGCTTTCTTT.

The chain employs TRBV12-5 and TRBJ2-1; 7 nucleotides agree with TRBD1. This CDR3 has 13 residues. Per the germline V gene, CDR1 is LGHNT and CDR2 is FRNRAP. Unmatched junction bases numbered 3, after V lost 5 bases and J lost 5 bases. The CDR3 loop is CASGIGTDNEQFF. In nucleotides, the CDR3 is TGTGCTAGTGGTATCGGGACAGACAATGAGCAGTTCTTC.

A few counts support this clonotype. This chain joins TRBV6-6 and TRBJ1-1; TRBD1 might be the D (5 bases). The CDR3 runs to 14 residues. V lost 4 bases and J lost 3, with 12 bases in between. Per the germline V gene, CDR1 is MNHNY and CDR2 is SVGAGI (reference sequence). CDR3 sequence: CASSSLRGDTEAFF. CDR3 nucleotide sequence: TGTGCCAGCAGTTCCCTCCGAGGGGACACTGAAGCTTTCTTT.

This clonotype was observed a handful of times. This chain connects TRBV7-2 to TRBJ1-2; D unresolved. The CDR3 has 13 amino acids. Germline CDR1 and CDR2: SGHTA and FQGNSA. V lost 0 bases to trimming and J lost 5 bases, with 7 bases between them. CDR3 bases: TGTGCCAGCAGCTTAGCACAGCCTTATGGCTACACCTTC. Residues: CASSLAQPYGYTF.

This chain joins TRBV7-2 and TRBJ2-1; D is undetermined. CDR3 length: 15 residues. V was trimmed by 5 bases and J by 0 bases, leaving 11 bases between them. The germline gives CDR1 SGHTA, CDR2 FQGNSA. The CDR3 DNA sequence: TGTGCCAGCAGCATAACTCCGAGCTCCTACAATGAGCAGTTCTTC. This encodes CASSITPSSYNEQFF.

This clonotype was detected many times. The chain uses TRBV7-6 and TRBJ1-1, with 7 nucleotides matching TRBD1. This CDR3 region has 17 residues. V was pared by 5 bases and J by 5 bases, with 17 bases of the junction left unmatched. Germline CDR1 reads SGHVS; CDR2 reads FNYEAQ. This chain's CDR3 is CASSPPRWKGAKTEAFF. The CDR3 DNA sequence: TGTGCCAGCAGCCCTCCGAGGTGGAAGGGGGCGAAGACTGAAGCTTTCTTT.

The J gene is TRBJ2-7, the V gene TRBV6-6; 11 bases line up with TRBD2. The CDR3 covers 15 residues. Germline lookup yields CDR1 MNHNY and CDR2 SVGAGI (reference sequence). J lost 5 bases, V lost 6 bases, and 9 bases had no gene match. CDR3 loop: CASRGTSGSPHEQYF. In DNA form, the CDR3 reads TGTGCCAGCAGGGGTACTAGCGGGAGTCCCCACGAGCAGTACTTC.

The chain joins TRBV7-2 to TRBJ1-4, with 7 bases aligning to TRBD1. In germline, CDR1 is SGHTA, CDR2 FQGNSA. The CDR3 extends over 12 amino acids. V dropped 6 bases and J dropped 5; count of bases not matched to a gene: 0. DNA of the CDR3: TGTGCCAGCAGACAGGGGAATGAAAAACTGTTTTTT. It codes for CASRQGNEKLFF.

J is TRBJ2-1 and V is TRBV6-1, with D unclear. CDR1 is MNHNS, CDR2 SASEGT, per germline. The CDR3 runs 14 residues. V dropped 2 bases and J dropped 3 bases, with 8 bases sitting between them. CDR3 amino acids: CASSETPFYNEQFF. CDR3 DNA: TGTGCCAGCAGTGAAACACCTTTCTACAATGAGCAGTTCTTC.

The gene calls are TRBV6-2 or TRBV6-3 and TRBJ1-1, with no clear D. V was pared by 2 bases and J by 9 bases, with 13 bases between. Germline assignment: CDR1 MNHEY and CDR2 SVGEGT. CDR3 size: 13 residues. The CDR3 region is CASSYQEDGKAFF. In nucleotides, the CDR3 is TGTGCCAGCAGTTACCAGGAGGACGGAAAAGCTTTCTTT.

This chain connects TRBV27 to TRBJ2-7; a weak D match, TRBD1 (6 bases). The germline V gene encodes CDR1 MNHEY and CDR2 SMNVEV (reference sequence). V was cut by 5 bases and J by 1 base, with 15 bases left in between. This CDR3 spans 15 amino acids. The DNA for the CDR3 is TGTGCCAGCAGTCCCCTCCGGACAGATTCCTACGAGCAGTACTTC. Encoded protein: CASSPLRTDSYEQYF.

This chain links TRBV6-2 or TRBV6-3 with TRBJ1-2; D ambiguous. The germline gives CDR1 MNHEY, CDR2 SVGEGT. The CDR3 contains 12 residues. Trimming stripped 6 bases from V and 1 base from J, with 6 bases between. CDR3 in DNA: TGTGCCAGCAGAACAAGTAACTATGGCTACACCTTC. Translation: CASRTSNYGYTF.

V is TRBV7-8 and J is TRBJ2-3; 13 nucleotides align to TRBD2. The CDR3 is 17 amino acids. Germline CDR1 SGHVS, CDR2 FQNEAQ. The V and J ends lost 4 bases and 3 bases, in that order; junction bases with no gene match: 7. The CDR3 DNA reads TGTGCCAGCAGCTCGACTAGCGGGAGGTCCTCTACAGATACGCAGTATTTT. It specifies CASSSTSGRSSTDTQYF.

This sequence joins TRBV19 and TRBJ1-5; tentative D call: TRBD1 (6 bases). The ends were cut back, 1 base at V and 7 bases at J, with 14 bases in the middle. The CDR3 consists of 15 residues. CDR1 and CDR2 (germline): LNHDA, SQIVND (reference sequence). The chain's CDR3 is CASSIAGEAQQPQHF. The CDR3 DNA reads TGTGCCAGTAGTATAGCAGGGGAGGCCCAGCAGCCCCAGCATTTT. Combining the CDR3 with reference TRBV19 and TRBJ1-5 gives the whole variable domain DGGITQSPKYLFRKEGQNVTLSCEQNLNHDAMYWYRQDPGQGLRLIYYSQIVNDFQKGDIAEGYSVSREKKESFPLTVTSAQKNPTAFYLCASSIAGEAQQPQHFGDGTRLSIL.

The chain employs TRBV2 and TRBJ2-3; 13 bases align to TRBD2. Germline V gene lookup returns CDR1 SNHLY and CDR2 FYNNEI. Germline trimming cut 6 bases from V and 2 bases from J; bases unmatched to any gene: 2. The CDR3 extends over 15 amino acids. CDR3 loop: CASRGLAGNTDTQYF. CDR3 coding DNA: TGTGCCAGCAGGGGACTAGCGGGGAACACAGATACGCAGTATTTT.

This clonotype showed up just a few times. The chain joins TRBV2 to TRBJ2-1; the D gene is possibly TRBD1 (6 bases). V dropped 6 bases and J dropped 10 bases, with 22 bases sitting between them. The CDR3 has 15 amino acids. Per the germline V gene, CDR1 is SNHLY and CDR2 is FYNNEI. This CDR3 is CASSLQGRSSREQFF. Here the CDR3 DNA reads TGTGCCAGCAGCCTTCAGGGGCGCAGCTCCCGGGAGCAGTTCTTC.

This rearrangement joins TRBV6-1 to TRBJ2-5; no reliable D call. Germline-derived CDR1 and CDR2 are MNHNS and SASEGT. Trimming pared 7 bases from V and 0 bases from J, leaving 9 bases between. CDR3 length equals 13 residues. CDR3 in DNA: TGTGCCAGCACCAGGACCAACCAAGAGACCCAGTACTTC. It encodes CASTRTNQETQYF.

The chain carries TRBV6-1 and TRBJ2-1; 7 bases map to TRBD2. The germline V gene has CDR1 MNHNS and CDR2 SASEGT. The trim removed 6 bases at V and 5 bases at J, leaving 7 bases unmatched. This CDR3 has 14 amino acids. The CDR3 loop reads CASSGGSGNNEQFF. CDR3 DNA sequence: TGTGCCAGCAGCGGGGGGAGCGGCAACAATGAGCAGTTCTTC.

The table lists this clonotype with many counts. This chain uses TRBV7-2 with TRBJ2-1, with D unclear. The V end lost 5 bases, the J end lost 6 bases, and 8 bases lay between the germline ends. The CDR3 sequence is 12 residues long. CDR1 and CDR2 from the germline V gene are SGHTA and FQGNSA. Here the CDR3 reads CASSATGNEQFF. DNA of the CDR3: TGTGCCAGCAGCGCGACGGGCAATGAGCAGTTCTTC.

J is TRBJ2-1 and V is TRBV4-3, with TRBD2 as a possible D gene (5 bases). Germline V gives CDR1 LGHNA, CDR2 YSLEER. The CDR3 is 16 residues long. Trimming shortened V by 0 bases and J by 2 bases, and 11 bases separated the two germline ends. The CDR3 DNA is TGCGCCAGCAGCCAAGATCGGAACGGGGCCTACAATGAGCAGTTCTTC. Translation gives CASSQDRNGAYNEQFF.

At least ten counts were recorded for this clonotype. CDR3 in DNA: TGTGCCAGCAGCCTAAAGGCGGGAGTCTCCTACAATGAGCAGTTCTTC. Encoded protein: CASSLKAGVSYNEQFF. The chain has TRBV7-8 and TRBJ2-1, with 7 bases fitting TRBD2. This CDR3 has 16 residues. V gave up 5 bases and J gave up 0 bases; unmatched junction bases: 7. Germline lookup yields CDR1 SGHVS and CDR2 FQNEAQ.

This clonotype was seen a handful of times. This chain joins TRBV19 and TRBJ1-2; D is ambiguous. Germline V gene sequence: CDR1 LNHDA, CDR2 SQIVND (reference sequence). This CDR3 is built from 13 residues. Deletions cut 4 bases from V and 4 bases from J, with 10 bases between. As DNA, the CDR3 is TGTGCCAGTAGTACTACCTTATTCTATGGCTACACCTTC. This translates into CASSTTLFYGYTF. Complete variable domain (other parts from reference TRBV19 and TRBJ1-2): DGGITQSPKYLFRKEGQNVTLSCEQNLNHDAMYWYRQDPGQGLRLIYYSQIVNDFQKGDIAEGYSVSREKKESFPLTVTSAQKNPTAFYLCASSTTLFYGYTFGSGTRLTVV.

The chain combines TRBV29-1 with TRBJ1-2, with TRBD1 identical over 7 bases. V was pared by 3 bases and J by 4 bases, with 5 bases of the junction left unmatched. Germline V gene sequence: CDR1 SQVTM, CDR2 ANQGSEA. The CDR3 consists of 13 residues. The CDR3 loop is CSVDSGQTYGYTF. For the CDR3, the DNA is TGCAGCGTTGACTCGGGACAGACCTATGGCTACACCTTC.

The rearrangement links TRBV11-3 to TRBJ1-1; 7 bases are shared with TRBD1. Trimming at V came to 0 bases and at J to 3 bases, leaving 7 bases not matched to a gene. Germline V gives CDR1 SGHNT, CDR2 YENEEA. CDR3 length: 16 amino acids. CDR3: CASSLDEGAYDTEAFF. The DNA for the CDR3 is TGTGCCAGCAGCTTAGACGAGGGGGCCTACGACACTGAAGCTTTCTTT. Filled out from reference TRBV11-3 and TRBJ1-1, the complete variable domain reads EAGVVQSPRYKIIEKKQPVAFWCNPISGHNTLYWYLQNLGQGPELLIRYENEEAVDDSQLPKDRFSAERLKGVDSTLKIQPAELGDSAVYLCASSLDEGAYDTEAFFGQGTRLTVV.

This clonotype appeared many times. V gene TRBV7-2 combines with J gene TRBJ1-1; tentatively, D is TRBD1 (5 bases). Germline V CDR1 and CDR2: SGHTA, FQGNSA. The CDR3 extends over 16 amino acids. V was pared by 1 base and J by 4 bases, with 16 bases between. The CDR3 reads CASSLELLSRATEAFF. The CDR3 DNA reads TGTGCCAGCAGCTTAGAACTTCTCTCCAGGGCCACTGAAGCTTTCTTT.

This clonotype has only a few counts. Here the CDR3 reads CASSPRTSGSGDEQFF. Here the CDR3 DNA reads TGTGCCAGTAGTCCGCGGACTAGCGGGAGTGGGGATGAGCAGTTCTTC. This chain connects TRBV19 to TRBJ2-1, with TRBD2 identical over 13 bases. With V trimmed by 5 bases and J by 8 bases, 9 bases remained unmatched. Germline CDR1 is LNHDA and CDR2 is SQIVND (reference sequence). The CDR3 consists of 16 residues. Together with reference TRBV19 and TRBJ2-1, the CDR3 gives the full variable domain: DGGITQSPKYLFRKEGQNVTLSCEQNLNHDAMYWYRQDPGQGLRLIYYSQIVNDFQKGDIAEGYSVSREKKESFPLTVTSAQKNPTAFYLCASSPRTSGSGDEQFFGPGTRLTVL.

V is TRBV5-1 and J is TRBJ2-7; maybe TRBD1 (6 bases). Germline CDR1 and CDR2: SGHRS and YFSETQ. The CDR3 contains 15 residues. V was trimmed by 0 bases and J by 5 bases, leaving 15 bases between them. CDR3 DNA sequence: TGCGCCAGCAGCTTGGTTACAGGGAATCGGGACGAGCAGTACTTC. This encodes CASSLVTGNRDEQYF.

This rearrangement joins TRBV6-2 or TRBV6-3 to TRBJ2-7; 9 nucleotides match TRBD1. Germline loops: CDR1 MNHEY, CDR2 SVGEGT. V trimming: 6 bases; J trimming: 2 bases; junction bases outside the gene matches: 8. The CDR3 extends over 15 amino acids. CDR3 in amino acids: CASSPGDRAPYEQYF. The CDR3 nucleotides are TGTGCCAGCAGCCCTGGGGACAGGGCCCCCTACGAGCAGTACTTC.